Listed here are 25 T cell receptor beta chains from one sample, sequenced in a study of T cell changes during pregnancy in multiple sclerosis. Measured with immunoSEQ multiplex PCR; TCRdb has only the in-frame clones, and not every one. The repertoire has 55,000 to 70,000 clones, roughly 94% of them found once; the top ten carry more than 1.1%. Specimen: peripheral blood, collected in the second trimester of pregnancy. Receptors originate from a female donor in good health, enrolled as a control in a pregnancy study.

This sequence joins TRBV7-7 and TRBJ2-2; D call uncertain. Between the trimmed V and J ends, which lost 2 bases and 7 bases, there was a span of 8 bases. This CDR3 has 13 amino acids. Per germline, CDR1 SSHAT and CDR2 FNYEAQ (reference sequence). CDR3 loop: CASSLNEVGELFF. The CDR3, as DNA: TGTGCCAGCAGCTTAAATGAGGTCGGGGAGCTGTTTTTT. Full variable domain (remainder filled in from reference TRBV7-7 and TRBJ2-2): GAGVSQSPRYKVTKRGQDVTLRCDPISSHATLYWYQQALGQGPEFLTYFNYEAQPDKSGLPSDRFSAERPEGSISTLTIQRTEQRDSAMYRCASSLNEVGELFFGEGSRLTVL.

J is TRBJ2-2 and V is TRBV14, with 7 bases identical to TRBD2. V gave up 4 bases and J gave up 5 bases; unmatched junction bases: 4. The germline V gene encodes CDR1 SGHDN and CDR2 FVKESK. The CDR3 covers 14 residues. CDR3 DNA sequence: TGTGCCAGCAGCCGGGGAGCGGGGACCGGGGAGCTGTTTTTT. It specifies CASSRGAGTGELFF.

This clone turned up a few times. The chain employs TRBV14 and TRBJ1-4, with 10 bases aligning to TRBD1. The germline CDR1 and CDR2 sequences are SGHDN and FVKESK. The CDR3 covers 15 residues. The junction had 2 bases not matched to a gene; V was cut back by 0 bases and J by 7 bases. The CDR3, as DNA: TGTGCCAGCAGCCAAGAGGGACAGGGGACTGAAAAACTGTTTTTT. Protein: CASSQEGQGTEKLFF.

This chain connects TRBV27 to TRBJ1-1; the match to TRBD1 covers 7 bases. Losses at the gene ends were 5 bases for V and 10 bases for J; bases not matched to a gene: 13. This CDR3 has 14 amino acids. In germline, CDR1 is MNHEY, CDR2 SMNVEV (reference sequence). CDR3 amino acids: CASSISGTVGLAFF. The CDR3 DNA reads TGTGCCAGCAGTATCTCGGGGACAGTTGGTTTAGCTTTCTTT.

The genes are TRBV19 and TRBJ2-2; TRBD2 aligns across 8 bases. Losses at the gene ends were 6 bases for V and 1 base for J; bases not matched to a gene: 10. There are 17 residues in the CDR3. CDR1 LNHDA and CDR2 SQIVND come from the germline V gene (reference sequence). The CDR3 loop reads CASRARLAGLNTGELFF. DNA for the CDR3: TGTGCCAGTAGAGCCAGGCTAGCGGGCCTGAACACCGGGGAGCTGTTTTTT.

The rearrangement uses TRBV2 and TRBJ1-5; D uncertain. The length of the CDR3 is 15 residues. Germline loops: CDR1 SNHLY, CDR2 FYNNEI. The ends were cut back, 3 bases at V and 8 bases at J, with 17 bases in the middle. The CDR3 DNA follows: TGTGCCAGCAGTGACCAAGGGAGGATGGTGGAGCCCCAGCATTTT. Amino acid sequence: CASSDQGRMVEPQHF.

V is TRBV7-2 and J is TRBJ2-1, with TRBD2 identical over 7 bases. CDR1 and CDR2 (germline): SGHTA, FQGNSA. This CDR3 has 15 amino acids. The junction had 9 bases not matched to a gene; V was cut back by 5 bases and J by 5 bases. CDR3 coding DNA: TGTGCCAGCAGCCCAGTCGGGACTACCCACAATGAGCAGTTCTTC. This sequence encodes CASSPVGTTHNEQFF.

The chain employs TRBV29-1 and TRBJ1-1; maybe TRBD1 (6 bases). Germline values: CDR1 SQVTM, CDR2 ANQGSEA. The CDR3 spans 13 residues. Trimming shortened V by 2 bases and J by 1 base, and 8 bases separated the two germline ends. CDR3 amino acids: CSVEKQGNTEAFF. The CDR3 DNA is TGCAGCGTTGAAAAACAGGGGAACACTGAAGCTTTCTTT.

This clone occurred a few times. This chain connects TRBV6-5 to TRBJ2-3; a weak D match, TRBD2 (7 bases). Germline V lookup: CDR1 MNHEY, CDR2 SVGAGI. CDR3 length equals 15 residues. V was pared by 8 bases and J by 2 bases, with 17 bases between. The CDR3 coding sequence is TGTGCCAGCGCCCGGGGGCGGGAGCCCACAGATACGCAGTATTTT. Amino acid sequence: CASARGREPTDTQYF.

The rearrangement uses TRBV2 and TRBJ1-2; D gene unclear. This CDR3 has 15 residues. Germline-derived CDR1 and CDR2 are SNHLY and FYNNEI. Trimming stripped 7 bases from V and 6 bases from J, with 21 bases between. CDR3 amino acids: CASILRAGGRNGYTF. As DNA, the CDR3 is TGTGCCAGCATCCTGAGGGCAGGAGGTCGAAATGGCTACACCTTC.

The rearrangement joins TRBV27 to TRBJ2-3; D remains unclear. The germline V gene encodes CDR1 MNHEY and CDR2 SMNVEV (reference sequence). V was pared by 2 bases and J by 3 bases, with 6 bases between. There are 13 residues in the CDR3. The CDR3 nucleotides are TGTGCCAGCAGTTTACCCGGTACAGATACGCAGTATTTT. This encodes CASSLPGTDTQYF.

This rearrangement joins TRBV7-9 to TRBJ2-3, with D possibly being TRBD2 (6 bases). Germline V lookup: CDR1 SEHNR, CDR2 FQNEAQ (reference sequence). Between the trimmed V and J ends, which lost 3 bases and 0 bases, there was a span of 10 bases. The CDR3 is 15 amino acids. The CDR3, as DNA: TGTGCCAGCAGCTTGGAAGGGACTAGCACAGATACGCAGTATTTT. Its protein product is CASSLEGTSTDTQYF.

This rearrangement joins TRBV4-1 to TRBJ2-1; the match to TRBD2 covers 9 bases. V lost 3 bases to trimming and J lost 7 bases; unmatched junction nucleotides: 13. The CDR3 length is 17 residues. Germline V gene lookup returns CDR1 MGHRA and CDR2 YSYEKL. CDR3 sequence reads: CASSQPLAGPLGNEQFF. CDR3 DNA sequence: TGCGCCAGCAGCCAGCCGCTAGCGGGACCTCTAGGGAATGAGCAGTTCTTC.

In its sample, this clone was seen a few times. The chain combines TRBV4-1 with TRBJ1-2, with D uncertain. Germline V gene sequence: CDR1 MGHRA, CDR2 YSYEKL. This CDR3 has 12 residues. Between the trimmed V and J ends, which lost 0 bases and 8 bases, there was a span of 7 bases. CDR3 sequence reads: CASSQETGGYTF. CDR3 bases: TGCGCCAGCAGCCAAGAAACGGGGGGCTACACCTTC.

This rearrangement joins TRBV28 to TRBJ2-1; TRBD2 matches 11 bases. Germline V gene lookup returns CDR1 MDHEN and CDR2 SYDVKM. V lost 7 bases and J lost 0; bases outside the gene matches: 11. The CDR3 is 18 amino acids. In nucleotides, the CDR3 is TGTGCCAGCACCGACGGTCGACTAGCGGGAAGCTCCTACAATGAGCAGTTCTTC. Translating gives CASTDGRLAGSSYNEQFF. Full variable domain (remainder filled in from reference TRBV28 and TRBJ2-1): DVKVTQSSRYLVKRTGEKVFLECVQDMDHENMFWYRQDPGLGLRLIYFSYDVKMKEKGDIPEGYSVSREKKERFSLILESASTNQTSMYLCASTDGRLAGSSYNEQFFGPGTRLTVL.

V gene TRBV27 combines with J gene TRBJ2-1; 9 bases are a match to TRBD1. The CDR3 is 13 residues long. The germline gives CDR1 MNHEY, CDR2 SMNVEV (reference sequence). V gave up 8 bases and J gave up 6 bases; unmatched junction bases: 5. CDR3 nucleotide sequence: TGTGCCAGCCGGGACAGGGTTTTCAATGAGCAGTTCTTC. Translation: CASRDRVFNEQFF.

The J gene is TRBJ1-2, the V gene TRBV19, with TRBD1 as a possible D gene (5 bases). The germline CDR1 and CDR2 sequences are LNHDA and SQIVND (reference sequence). V lost 5 bases and J lost 4, with 11 bases in between. This CDR3 has 13 residues. This CDR3 reads CASSPPGPYGYTF. The DNA for the CDR3 is TGTGCCAGTAGTCCCCCAGGGCCCTATGGCTACACCTTC.

The V gene is TRBV25-1, the J gene TRBJ2-5; 12 nucleotides line up with TRBD2. J lost 4 bases, V lost 10 bases, and 13 bases had no gene match. CDR3 length: 16 amino acids. Germline V lookup: CDR1 MGHDK, CDR2 SYGVNS. CDR3 region: CATLFTSGRSGETQYF. Written as DNA, the CDR3 is TGTGCCACCCTATTCACTAGCGGGAGGTCTGGAGAGACCCAGTACTTC.

The chain is built from TRBV5-1 and TRBJ2-1, with TRBD1 matching over 7 bases. V was pared by 2 bases and J by 6 bases, with 5 bases of the junction left unmatched. There are 14 residues in the CDR3. Germline loops: CDR1 SGHRS, CDR2 YFSETQ. The CDR3 reads CASSFADRANEQFF. The CDR3 coding sequence is TGCGCCAGCAGCTTTGCTGACAGGGCCAATGAGCAGTTCTTC.

This chain joins TRBV28 and TRBJ1-2; TRBD1 agrees at 9 bases. The CDR3 contains 11 residues. The V gene's germline CDR1 is MDHEN and CDR2 SYDVKM. The ends lost 10 bases at V and 14 bases at J; junction bases unmatched: 11. The CDR3 DNA is TGTGCCACAGTGGGTATGGGACAGGGTACCTTC. This encodes CATVGMGQGTF.

This clone was seen repeatedly, ten times or more. The chain uses TRBV6-4 and TRBJ1-2; TRBD1 aligns across 7 bases. The CDR3 covers 14 residues. Trimming took 4 bases from V and 6 from J; bases not matched to a gene: 8. Germline loops: CDR1 MRHNA, CDR2 SNTAGT. CDR3: CASSAQGDGNGYTF. Here the CDR3 DNA reads TGTGCCAGCAGTGCCCAGGGGGATGGGAATGGCTACACCTTC.

V is TRBV5-8 and J is TRBJ1-4; D call uncertain. CDR3 length: 17 amino acids. Germline CDR1 is SGHTS and CDR2 is YDEGEE. With 0 bases removed from V and 7 bases from J, the gap between germline ends came to 19 bases. This CDR3 reads CASSLAPGRADREKLFF. CDR3 nucleotide sequence: TGTGCCAGCAGCTTGGCCCCCGGGAGGGCGGATCGTGAAAAACTGTTTTTT.

The V gene is TRBV7-9, the J gene TRBJ1-1, with 7 bases identical to TRBD1. The trim removed 5 bases at V and 5 bases at J, leaving 5 bases unmatched. The CDR3 spans 13 residues. Germline V gene sequence: CDR1 SEHNR, CDR2 FQNEAQ (reference sequence). The CDR3 loop reads CASSPRGETEAFF. CDR3 DNA sequence: TGTGCCAGCAGCCCCAGGGGGGAAACTGAAGCTTTCTTT.

This clone was seen just once. This chain joins TRBV19 and TRBJ1-2; 8 nucleotides match TRBD1. The CDR3 is 14 residues long. CDR1 is LNHDA, CDR2 SQIVND, per germline (reference sequence). V was clipped by 3 bases and J by 4 bases; unmatched bases: 4. DNA of the CDR3: TGTGCCAGTAGTATGACAGGGGCCACCTATGGCTACACCTTC. Translated: CASSMTGATYGYTF.

The rearrangement uses TRBV7-8 and TRBJ2-2; D gene unclear. Trimming removed 1 base from V and 3 bases from J, with 3 bases in between. The length of the CDR3 is 13 residues. Germline V gene data show CDR1 as SGHVS and CDR2 as FQNEAQ. In DNA, the CDR3 is TGTGCCAGCAGCTTAGTAGACACCGGGGAGCTGTTTTTT. Amino acids: CASSLVDTGELFF.